This T cell receptor beta chain is drawn from a study of blood T cell repertoires in COVID-19. Between the trimmed V and J ends, which lost 0 bases and 3 bases, there was a span of 6 bases. This CDR3 is built from 14 residues. Looked up from germline, CDR1 is SGHTA and CDR2 is FQGNSA. TCRdb's copy holds only in-frame clones and misses some; the assay was immunoSEQ multiplex PCR. The sample records 100,000 to 150,000 clones, 65% to 90% being singletons. The chain joins TRBV7-2 to TRBJ1-3, with a possible D match to TRBD1 (5 bases). This sequence was found in an elderly woman with acute or convalescent COVID-19. The source material was peripheral blood. The chain's CDR3 is CASSLARVGNTIYF. CDR3 in DNA: TGTGCCAGCAGCTTAGCCAGGGTTGGAAACACCATATATTTT.